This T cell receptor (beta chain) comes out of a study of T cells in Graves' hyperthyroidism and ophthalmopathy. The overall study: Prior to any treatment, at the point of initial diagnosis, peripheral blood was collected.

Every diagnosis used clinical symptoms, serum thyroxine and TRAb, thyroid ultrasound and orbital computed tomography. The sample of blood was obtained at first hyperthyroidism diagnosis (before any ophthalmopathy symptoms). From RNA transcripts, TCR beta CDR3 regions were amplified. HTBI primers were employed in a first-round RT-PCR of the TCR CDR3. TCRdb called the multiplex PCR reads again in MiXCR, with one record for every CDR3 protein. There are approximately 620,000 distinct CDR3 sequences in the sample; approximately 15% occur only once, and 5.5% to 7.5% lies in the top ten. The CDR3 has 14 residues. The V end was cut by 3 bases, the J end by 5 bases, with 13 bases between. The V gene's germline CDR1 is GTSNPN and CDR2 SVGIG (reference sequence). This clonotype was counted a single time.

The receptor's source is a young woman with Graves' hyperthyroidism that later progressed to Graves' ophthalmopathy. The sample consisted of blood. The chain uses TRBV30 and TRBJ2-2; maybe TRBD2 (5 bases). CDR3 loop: CAWRSSLATGELFF. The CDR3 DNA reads TGTGCCTGGAGAAGTAGCCTAGCTACCGGGGAGCTGTTTTTT.